What follows are 30 T cell receptor beta chains derived from one specimen sequenced in a study of cytomegalovirus exposure and HLA in healthy donors. The PCR had 60 Vbeta and 13 Jbeta primers. Libraries were prepared by immunoSEQ multiplex PCR; TCRdb keeps only in-frame clonotypes and omits some of them. The table has roughly 150,000 clones, 65% to 80% seen once. Material for sequencing was PBMCs. The receptors shown here come from a woman in her forties in good health and CMV-seropositive.

This chain joins TRBV5-8 and TRBJ1-1; D is uncertain. This CDR3 has 14 residues. V was shortened by 1 base and J by 0 bases, with 7 bases between the two germline ends. Germline V gene lookup returns CDR1 SGHTS and CDR2 YDEGEE. CDR3 DNA sequence: TGTGCCAGCAGCTTGACCCACTTGAACACTGAAGCTTTCTTT. It translates to CASSLTHLNTEAFF.

This clone was found a few times. J is TRBJ1-6 and V is TRBV30; no firm D call. Germline assignment: CDR1 GTSNPN and CDR2 SVGIG (reference sequence). The V gene lost 0 bases and the J gene lost 7 bases, with 13 bases spanning the gap. This CDR3 comprises 15 residues. CDR3 loop: CAWSVTRVGNSPLHF. CDR3 sequence (DNA): TGTGCCTGGAGTGTAACGAGGGTTGGGAATTCACCCCTCCACTTT.

This chain uses TRBV19 with TRBJ1-2; D remains unclear. Trimming removed 5 bases at V and 1 base at J, with 11 bases between. Germline V gene sequence: CDR1 LNHDA, CDR2 SQIVND (reference sequence). The CDR3 has 14 residues. CDR3 loop: CASSGVRGNYGYTF. The CDR3, as DNA: TGTGCCAGTAGTGGGGTCCGGGGTAACTATGGCTACACCTTC.

The chain uses TRBV6-1 and TRBJ1-5; tentatively, D is TRBD1 (6 bases). Trimming left V 4 bases short and J 4 bases short, with 8 bases between. Germline lookup yields CDR1 MNHNS and CDR2 SASEGT. The CDR3 runs 13 residues. CDR3: CASSGTDNQPQHF. For the CDR3, the DNA is TGTGCCAGCAGTGGGACAGATAATCAGCCCCAGCATTTT.

The sample holds a few counts of this clone. As DNA, the CDR3 is TGTGCCAGCAGCTCAACAGGGGCCCGCGGCTACACCTTC. Amino acid sequence: CASSSTGARGYTF. This rearrangement joins TRBV5-8 to TRBJ1-2, with 7 nucleotides matching TRBD1. There are 13 residues in the CDR3. Trimming took 3 bases from V and 8 from J; bases not matched to a gene: 7. Germline CDR1 reads SGHTS; CDR2 reads YDEGEE.

CDR3 sequence: CASSLAGTSTDTQYF. The CDR3 nucleotides read TGTGCCAGCAGCTTGGCGGGAACTAGCACAGATACGCAGTATTTT. The V and J genes are TRBV5-8 and TRBJ2-3; tentatively, D is TRBD2 (5 bases). Between the trimmed V and J ends, which lost 0 bases and 0 bases, there was a span of 8 bases. The CDR3 has 15 amino acids. The germline CDR1 and CDR2 sequences are SGHTS and YDEGEE. Filled out from reference TRBV5-8 and TRBJ2-3, the complete variable domain reads EAGVTQSPTHLIKTRGQQATLRCSPISGHTSVYWYQQALGLGLQFLLWYDEGEERNRGNFPPRFSGRQFPNYSSELNVNALELEDSALYLCASSLAGTSTDTQYFGPGTRLTVL.

V and J are TRBV5-4 and TRBJ2-7, with 9 bases aligning to TRBD2. The ends lost 4 bases at V and 2 bases at J; junction bases unmatched: 10. Germline V gives CDR1 SGHNT, CDR2 YYREEE (reference sequence). The CDR3 extends over 16 amino acids. CDR3 DNA sequence: TGTGCCAGCAGCCCGCAAGGGGCGGGGGGGCCCTACGAGCAGTACTTC. It encodes CASSPQGAGGPYEQYF.

This clone came up a few times. CDR3 amino acids: CASSLTGTGSRQPQHF. The CDR3 DNA sequence: TGTGCCAGCTCACTAACCGGGACAGGGTCACGGCAGCCCCAGCATTTT. The chain uses TRBV18 and TRBJ1-5; 9 nucleotides match TRBD1. Germline V gives CDR1 KGHSH, CDR2 LQKENI. The V gene end was trimmed by 4 bases and the J gene end by 7 bases; junction bases not matched to a gene: 11. This CDR3 comprises 16 residues.

This clone was detected once. The chain has TRBV6-6 and TRBJ1-2, with 10 bases matching TRBD1. The V gene's germline CDR1 is MNHNY and CDR2 SVGAGI (reference sequence). The CDR3 runs to 15 residues. The ends lost 6 bases at V and 3 bases at J; junction bases unmatched: 7. The CDR3 is CASRGDRGLHYGYTF. The CDR3 coding sequence is TGTGCCAGCAGGGGTGACAGGGGGCTCCACTATGGCTACACCTTC.

This sequence joins TRBV18 and TRBJ1-2; unclear D gene. Deletions cut 3 bases from V and 4 bases from J, with 9 bases between. CDR1 KGHSH and CDR2 LQKENI come from the germline V gene. The CDR3 contains 13 residues. The CDR3 DNA follows: TGTGCCAGCTCACCCGAGAGGGCCTATGGCTACACCTTC. It specifies CASSPERAYGYTF.

The chain combines TRBV5-5 with TRBJ2-7; 9 positions agree with TRBD1. Germline V gene lookup returns CDR1 SGHKS and CDR2 YYEKEE (reference sequence). V was pared by 1 base and J by 12 bases, with 8 bases of the junction left unmatched. The length of the CDR3 is 13 residues. Here the CDR3 DNA reads TGTGCCAGCAGCTTGAGGACAGGGGACTCCTTGTACTTC. Amino acid sequence: CASSLRTGDSLYF.

This clone is a singleton in its sample. This rearrangement joins TRBV5-1 to TRBJ1-6; D unresolved. The V and J ends lost 3 bases and 8 bases respectively, with 9 bases between them. Per germline, CDR1 SGHRS and CDR2 YFSETQ. This CDR3 has 13 residues. The CDR3 loop reads CASSSDIDSPLHF. The CDR3, as DNA: TGCGCCAGCAGCTCCGACATAGATTCACCCCTCCACTTT.

The CDR3 DNA reads TGTGCCAGCCGGATGGGGGGGGAAACCGGGGAGCTGTTTTTT. Translating it yields CASRMGGETGELFF. The chain recombines TRBV7-3 with TRBJ2-2, with 7 bases lining up with TRBD2. V gave up 8 bases and J gave up 5 bases; unmatched junction bases: 8. Germline V lookup: CDR1 SGHTA, CDR2 FQGTGA. There are 14 residues in the CDR3.

This chain connects TRBV5-4 to TRBJ2-1, with TRBD2 matching over 13 bases. With V trimmed by 2 bases and J by 5 bases, 1 base remained unmatched. Germline lookup yields CDR1 SGHNT and CDR2 YYREEE (reference sequence). The CDR3 length is 15 residues. CDR3 nucleotide sequence: TGTGCCAGCAGCTTACTAGCGGGGGGGCACAATGAGCAGTTCTTC. It is translated as CASSLLAGGHNEQFF.

This clone was seen only a few times. The junction shows a germline mismatch at one end, possibly a read error. V is TRBV5-1 and J is TRBJ1-1; D not resolved. This CDR3 spans 13 amino acids. CDR1 is SGHRS and CDR2 is YFSETQ in the germline V gene. The chain's CDR3 is CASSSDFSVQAFF. In DNA form, the CDR3 reads TGTGCCAGCAGCTCCGATTTTTCAGTTCAAGCTTTCTTT.

This clone was detected a few times. This rearrangement joins TRBV30 to TRBJ2-7; the match to TRBD1 covers 10 bases. The junction had 4 bases not matched to a gene; V was cut back by 8 bases and J by 0 bases. The CDR3 is 13 residues long. Germline CDR1 and CDR2: GTSNPN and SVGIG (reference sequence). The CDR3 loop is CAGDRGVSYEQYF. The CDR3 DNA reads TGTGCCGGGGACAGGGGCGTCTCCTACGAGCAGTACTTC.

The chain combines TRBV7-3 with TRBJ1-6; D gene uncertain. CDR1 and CDR2 (germline): SGHTA, FQGTGA. Between the trimmed V and J ends, which lost 6 bases and 10 bases, there was a span of 13 bases. This CDR3 has 13 residues. The CDR3 DNA reads TGTGCCAGCAGACTATCCCCTGACTCACCCCTCCACTTT. Translation gives CASRLSPDSPLHF.

The V and J genes are TRBV18 and TRBJ2-7; weak D call: TRBD2 (6 bases). The germline V gene encodes CDR1 KGHSH and CDR2 LQKENI. The CDR3 spans 14 residues. Trimming removed 3 bases from V and 2 bases from J, with 11 bases in between. The CDR3 reads CASSPRDFTYEQYF. The CDR3 nucleotides are TGTGCCAGCTCACCGCGGGACTTTACCTACGAGCAGTACTTC. The whole variable domain, filled in from reference TRBV18 and TRBJ2-7, reads NAGVMQNPRHLVRRRGQEARLRCSPMKGHSHVYWYRQLPEEGLKFMVYLQKENIIDESGMPKERFSAEFPKEGPSILRIQQVVRGDSAAYFCASSPRDFTYEQYFGPGTRLTVT.

V gene TRBV5-1 combines with J gene TRBJ1-3; TRBD1 might be the D (6 bases). V shed 4 bases and J shed 0 bases, with 14 bases lying between them. From germline, CDR1 is SGHRS and CDR2 YFSETQ. This CDR3 is 16 amino acids long. The CDR3 DNA follows: TGCGCCAGCAGCCTGGCAGGGGCCCCCTCTGGAAACACCATATATTTT. Amino acids: CASSLAGAPSGNTIYF.

V usage is TRBV7-3 and J usage is TRBJ2-1; D may be TRBD1 (6 bases). Germline assignment: CDR1 SGHTA and CDR2 FQGTGA. The length of the CDR3 is 13 residues. V lost 5 bases to trimming and J lost 9 bases, with 14 bases between them. The CDR3 sequence is CASSLQGISEQFF. Written as DNA, the CDR3 is TGTGCCAGCAGCCTACAGGGAATCAGTGAGCAGTTCTTC.

The chain uses TRBV27 and TRBJ1-1, with 10 bases lining up with TRBD1. Germline V gene sequence: CDR1 MNHEY, CDR2 SMNVEV (reference sequence). CDR3 size: 15 residues. V shed 5 bases, J shed 3 bases, and the junction held 6 bases outside the gene matches. The CDR3 DNA sequence: TGTGCCAGCAGTCCGACTGGACAGGGGGACACTGAAGCTTTCTTT. As protein: CASSPTGQGDTEAFF.

A remark on this clone: The junction shows a germline mismatch at one end, possibly a read error. V usage is TRBV7-3 and J usage is TRBJ2-4, with D hard to call. Germline CDR1 reads SGHTA; CDR2 reads FQGTGA. This CDR3 is built from 13 residues. As DNA, the CDR3 is TGTGCCAGCAGCTTAACTACAGAAAACAGTCAGTACTTC. Protein product: CASSLTTENSQYF. Full variable domain (remainder filled in from reference TRBV7-3 and TRBJ2-4): GAGVSQTPSNKVTEKGKYVELRCDPISGHTALYWYRQSLGQGPEFLIYFQGTGAADDSGLPNDRFFAVRPEGSVSTLKIQRTERGDSAVYLCASSLTTENSQYFGAGTRLSVL.

The chain employs TRBV11-3 and TRBJ2-5; D not resolved. V lost 2 bases and J 2 bases, leaving 6 bases between the germline ends. The CDR3 is 13 amino acids. Germline V gene lookup returns CDR1 SGHNT and CDR2 YENEEA. CDR3 protein: CASSLYSQETQYF. The CDR3 coding sequence is TGTGCCAGCAGCTTATATTCTCAAGAGACCCAGTACTTC.

This chain links TRBV7-8 with TRBJ2-5, with D maybe TRBD1 (6 bases). With 0 bases removed from V and 5 bases from J, the gap between germline ends came to 16 bases. Germline lookup yields CDR1 SGHVS and CDR2 FQNEAQ. The CDR3 has 16 residues. CDR3 loop: CASSLATGQGGETQYF. The DNA for the CDR3 is TGTGCCAGCAGCTTAGCTACGGGACAAGGTGGGGAGACCCAGTACTTC.

This clone turned up a few times. V gene TRBV9 combines with J gene TRBJ2-3, with a possible D match to TRBD2 (7 bases). Germline V CDR1 and CDR2: SGDLS, YYNGEE. The CDR3 is 14 amino acids. Trimming cost V 5 bases and J 8 bases, with 18 bases left between them. CDR3 nucleotide sequence: TGTGCCAGCAGTTATTCGGGGGGCTACGGTACGCAGTATTTT. Its translation is CASSYSGGYGTQYF.

The chain links TRBV13 to TRBJ1-1, with D hard to call. From germline, CDR1 is PRHDT and CDR2 FYEKMQ (reference sequence). V lost 5 bases, J lost 5 bases, and 12 bases lay in between. CDR3 size: 13 residues. CDR3 loop: CASSPRGGTEAFF. CDR3 DNA sequence: TGTGCCAGCAGCCCACGGGGAGGGACTGAAGCTTTCTTT.

Of note for this clone: One end of the junction does not line up with germline, which may come from a read error. This CDR3 is CSSSATSGGAFFSETQYF. The DNA of the CDR3 is TGTTCCAGCAGCGCGACTAGCGGGGGGGCCTTCTTCTCGGAGACCCAGTACTTC. The rearrangement joins TRBV7-9 to TRBJ2-5, with 14 bases that match TRBD2. The CDR3 has 18 residues. Germline V lookup: CDR1 SEHNR, CDR2 FQNEAQ (reference sequence). Filled out from reference TRBV7-9 and TRBJ2-5, the complete variable domain reads DTGVSQNPRHKITKRGQNVTFRCDPISEHNRLYWYRQTLGQGPEFLTYFQNEAQLEKSRLLSDRFSAERPKGSFSTLEIQRTEQGDSAMYLCSSSATSGGAFFSETQYFGPGTRLLVL.

The chain recombines TRBV7-2 with TRBJ2-7; TRBD2 is a possible D gene (5 bases). The germline V gene encodes CDR1 SGHTA and CDR2 FQGNSA. The CDR3 runs to 14 residues. The V gene lost 5 bases and the J gene lost 12 bases, with 23 bases spanning the gap. CDR3 nucleotides: TGTGCCAGCAGCCCAGATTCAGGTGGAGGAACGGCGTACTTC. This gives the protein CASSPDSGGGTAYF.

The chain combines TRBV10-1 with TRBJ1-5; D gene ambiguous. The CDR3 spans 11 residues. Germline V gene lookup returns CDR1 WNHNN and CDR2 SYGVQD (reference sequence). V was trimmed by 4 bases and J by 7 bases, leaving 5 bases between them. The CDR3 is CASSVSQPQHF. The CDR3, as DNA: TGCGCCAGCAGTGTTTCGCAGCCCCAGCATTTT.

This clone appeared a few times. This sequence joins TRBV18 and TRBJ1-1; 8 nucleotides line up with TRBD1. Germline V gene data show CDR1 as KGHSH and CDR2 as LQKENI. The CDR3 has 13 amino acids. V gave up 5 bases and J gave up 6 bases; unmatched junction bases: 5. This chain's CDR3 is CASSSRGLSEAFF. Here the CDR3 DNA reads TGTGCCAGCTCATCCAGGGGGCTCTCTGAAGCTTTCTTT.